This TCR beta chain was recovered during a study of CD8 T cells in ankylosing spondylitis. Study observations and caveats: Clones linked to the disease showed a CD8+ phenotype. They occurred at relatively low frequencies in peripheral blood. Blood of patients with ankylosing spondylitis appeared to be characterized by a TCR beta motif of fewer than 10 highly homologous variants. From matched ankylosing spondylitis synovial fluid, disease-linked clones were reportedly recovered at significantly enriched levels. Some motif variants were previously reported in reactive arthritis synovial fluid and blood.

V was clipped by 1 base and J by 5 bases, with 12 bases between them. The CDR3 sequence is 14 residues long. Per the germline V gene, CDR1 is MNHEY and CDR2 is SVGAGI. Quantitative 5'-RACE was performed with molecular barcodes, and it yielded the TCR beta libraries. TCRdb itself ran the 5' RACE reads through MiXCR, one entry per CDR3 protein. The sample carries around 220,000 distinct CDR3 sequences, about 18% recorded once. This clonotype was recorded a few times. Its antigen is still unknown. The sequence was obtained from a male donor with ankylosing spondylitis. Sequencing input: blood, either unsorted or a sorted T cell fraction (not recorded which). This sequence joins TRBV6-5 and TRBJ2-7; TRBD2 is a possible D gene (5 bases). The CDR3 DNA reads as TGTGCCAGCAGTTACTTTGAGGGAGTTGACGAGCAGTACTTC. This encodes CASSYFEGVDEQYF.